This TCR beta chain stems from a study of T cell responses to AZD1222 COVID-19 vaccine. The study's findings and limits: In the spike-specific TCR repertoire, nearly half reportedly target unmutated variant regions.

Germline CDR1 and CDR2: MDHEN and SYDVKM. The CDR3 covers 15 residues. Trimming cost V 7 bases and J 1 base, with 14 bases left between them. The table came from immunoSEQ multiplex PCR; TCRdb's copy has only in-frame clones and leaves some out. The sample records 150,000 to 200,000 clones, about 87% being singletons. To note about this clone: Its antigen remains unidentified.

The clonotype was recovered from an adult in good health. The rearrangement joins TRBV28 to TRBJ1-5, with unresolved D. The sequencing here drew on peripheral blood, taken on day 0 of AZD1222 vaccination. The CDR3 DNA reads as TGTGCCAGCACCTCACACGGGGAGAGCAATCAGCCCCAGCATTTT. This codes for CASTSHGESNQPQHF.